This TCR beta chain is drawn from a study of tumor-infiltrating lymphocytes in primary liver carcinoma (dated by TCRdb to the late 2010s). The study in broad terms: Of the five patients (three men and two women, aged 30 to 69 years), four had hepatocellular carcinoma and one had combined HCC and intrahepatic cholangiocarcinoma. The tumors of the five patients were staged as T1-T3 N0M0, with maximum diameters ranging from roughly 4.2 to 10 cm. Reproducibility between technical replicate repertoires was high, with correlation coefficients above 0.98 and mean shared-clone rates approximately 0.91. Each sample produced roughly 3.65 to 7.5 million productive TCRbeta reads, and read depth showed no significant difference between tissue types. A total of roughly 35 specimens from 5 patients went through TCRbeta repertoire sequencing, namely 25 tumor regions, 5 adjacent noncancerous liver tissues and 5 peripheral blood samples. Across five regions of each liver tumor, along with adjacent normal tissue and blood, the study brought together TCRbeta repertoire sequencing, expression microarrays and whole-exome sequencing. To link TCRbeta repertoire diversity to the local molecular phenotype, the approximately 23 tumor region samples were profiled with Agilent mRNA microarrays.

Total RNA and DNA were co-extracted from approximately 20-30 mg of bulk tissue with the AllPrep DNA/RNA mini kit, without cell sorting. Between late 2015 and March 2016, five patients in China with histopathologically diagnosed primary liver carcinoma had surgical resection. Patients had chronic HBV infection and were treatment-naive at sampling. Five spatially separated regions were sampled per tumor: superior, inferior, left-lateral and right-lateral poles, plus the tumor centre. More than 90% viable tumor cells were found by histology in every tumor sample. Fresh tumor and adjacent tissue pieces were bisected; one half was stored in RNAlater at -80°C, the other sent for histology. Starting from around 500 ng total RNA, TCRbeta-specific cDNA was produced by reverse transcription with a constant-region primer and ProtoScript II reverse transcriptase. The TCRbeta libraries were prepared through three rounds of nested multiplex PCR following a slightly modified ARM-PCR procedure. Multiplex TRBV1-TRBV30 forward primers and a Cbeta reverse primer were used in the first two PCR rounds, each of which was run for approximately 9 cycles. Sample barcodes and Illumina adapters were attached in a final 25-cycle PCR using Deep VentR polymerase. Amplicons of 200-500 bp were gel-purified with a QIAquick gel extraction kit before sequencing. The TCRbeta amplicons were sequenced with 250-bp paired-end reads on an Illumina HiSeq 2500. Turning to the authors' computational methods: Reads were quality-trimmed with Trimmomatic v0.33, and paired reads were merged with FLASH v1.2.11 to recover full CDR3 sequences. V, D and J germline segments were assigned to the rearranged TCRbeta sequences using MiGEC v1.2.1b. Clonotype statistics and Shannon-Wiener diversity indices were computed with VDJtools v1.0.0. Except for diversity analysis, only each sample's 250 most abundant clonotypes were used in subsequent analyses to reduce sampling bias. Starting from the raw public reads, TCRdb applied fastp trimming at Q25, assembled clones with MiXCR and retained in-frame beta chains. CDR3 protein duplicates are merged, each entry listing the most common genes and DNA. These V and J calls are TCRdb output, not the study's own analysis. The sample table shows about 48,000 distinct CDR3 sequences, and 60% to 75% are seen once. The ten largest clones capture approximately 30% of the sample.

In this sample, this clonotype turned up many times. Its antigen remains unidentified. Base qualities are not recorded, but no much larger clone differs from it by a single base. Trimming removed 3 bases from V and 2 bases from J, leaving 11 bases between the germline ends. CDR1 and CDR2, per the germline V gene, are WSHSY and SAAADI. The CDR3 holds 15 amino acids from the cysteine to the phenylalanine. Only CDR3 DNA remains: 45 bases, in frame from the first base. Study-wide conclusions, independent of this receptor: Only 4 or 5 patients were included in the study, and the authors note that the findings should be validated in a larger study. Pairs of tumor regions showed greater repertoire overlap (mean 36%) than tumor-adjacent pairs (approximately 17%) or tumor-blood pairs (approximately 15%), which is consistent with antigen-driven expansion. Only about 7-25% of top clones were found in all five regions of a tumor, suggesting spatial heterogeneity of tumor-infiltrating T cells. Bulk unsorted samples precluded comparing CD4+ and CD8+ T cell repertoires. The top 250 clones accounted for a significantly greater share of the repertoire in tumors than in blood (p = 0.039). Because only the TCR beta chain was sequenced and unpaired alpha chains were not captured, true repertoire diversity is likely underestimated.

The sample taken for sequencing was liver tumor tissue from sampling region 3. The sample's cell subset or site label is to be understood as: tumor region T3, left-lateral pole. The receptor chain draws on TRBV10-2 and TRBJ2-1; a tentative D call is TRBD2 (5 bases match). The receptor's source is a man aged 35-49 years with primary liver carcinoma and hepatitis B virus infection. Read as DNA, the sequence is TGCGCCAGCAGTGAATTGAGGGATGCCTACAATGAGCAGTTCTTC. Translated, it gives CASSELRDAYNEQFF.